The source of this T cell receptor beta chain is a study of OX40 agonist ivuxolimab in advanced cancers. Across the study: Those enrolled were 82.7% male, with a mean age of approximately 60 years and ages from roughly 20 to 85. Patients achieving partial responses numbered three: one hepatocellular carcinoma case and two cutaneous melanoma cases.

Study-wide points: The antigen specificity of the peripheral T cells (those that were expanded) was not determined. Within 6 weeks, CD4+ and CD8+ blood T cells expanded clonally at 0.1 to 3.0 mg/kg.

The CDR3 consists of 15 residues. J gave up 8 bases and V 0 bases, and 6 bases lay outside the gene matches. Germline CDR1 reads MNHNS; CDR2 reads SASEGT. Using immunoSEQ multiplex PCR, the repertoire was profiled, and TCRdb retains in-frame clones only, with some absent. This sample has 23,000 or so clones, with approximately 84% found just once. Details on this clone: Its target is unknown.

The chain couples TRBV6-1 to TRBJ2-1; 8 bases line up with TRBD1. The sequence was collected from an adult with an advanced solid tumor such as melanoma, head and neck, liver or kidney cancer. This specimen was CD4+ or CD8+ T cells sorted from blood, taken in a trial of the OX40 agonist ivuxolimab. The CDR3 bases are TGTGCCAGCAGTGAAGCGACAGGGGTCGGGGATGAGCAGTTCTTC. Translation gives CASSEATGVGDEQFF.